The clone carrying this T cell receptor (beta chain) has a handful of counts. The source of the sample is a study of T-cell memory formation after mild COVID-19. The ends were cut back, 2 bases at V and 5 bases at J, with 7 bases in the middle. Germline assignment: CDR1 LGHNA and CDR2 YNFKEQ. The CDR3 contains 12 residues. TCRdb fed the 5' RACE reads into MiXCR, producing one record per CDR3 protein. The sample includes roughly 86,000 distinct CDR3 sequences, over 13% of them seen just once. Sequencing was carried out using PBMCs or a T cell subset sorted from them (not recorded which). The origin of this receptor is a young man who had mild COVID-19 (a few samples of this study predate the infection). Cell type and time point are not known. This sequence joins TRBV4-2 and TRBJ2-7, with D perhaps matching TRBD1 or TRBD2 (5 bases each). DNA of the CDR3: TGTGCCAGCAGCCAACGGGGCCACGAGCAGTACTTC. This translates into CASSQRGHEQYF.